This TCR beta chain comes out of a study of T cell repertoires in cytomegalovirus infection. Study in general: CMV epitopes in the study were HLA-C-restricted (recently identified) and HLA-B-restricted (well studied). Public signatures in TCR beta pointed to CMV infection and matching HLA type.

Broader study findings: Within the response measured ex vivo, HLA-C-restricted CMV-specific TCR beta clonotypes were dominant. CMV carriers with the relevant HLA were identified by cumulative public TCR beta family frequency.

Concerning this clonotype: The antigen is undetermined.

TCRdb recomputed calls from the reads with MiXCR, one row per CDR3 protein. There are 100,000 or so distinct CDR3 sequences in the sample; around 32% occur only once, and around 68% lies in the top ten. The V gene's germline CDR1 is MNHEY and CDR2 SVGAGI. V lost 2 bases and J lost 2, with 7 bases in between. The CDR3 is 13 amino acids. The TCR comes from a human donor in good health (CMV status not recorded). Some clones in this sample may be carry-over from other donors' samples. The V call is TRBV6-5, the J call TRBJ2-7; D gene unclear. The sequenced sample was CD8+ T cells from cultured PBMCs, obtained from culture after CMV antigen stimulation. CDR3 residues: CASSYGQPYEQYF. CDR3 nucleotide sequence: TGTGCCAGCAGTTACGGGCAGCCCTACGAGCAGTACTTC.